The TCR beta chain under discussion was sequenced for a study of blood T cell repertoires in COVID-19. Across the study: Acute-phase and convalescent COVID-19 samples originated in the United States, Italy and Spain. The cDNA or gDNA used as material had been derived from T cells, B-cell-depleted T cells, or PBMCs.

In the original analysis: How many nucleated cells were present was estimated from reference gene primer amplification. Repertoires were generated with immunoSEQ multiplex PCR, while TCRdb's copy carries only in-frame clones and drops some. V, J and clone size reflect that table, while D and trimming were determined from the DNA. The sample has under 350,000 clones; around 88% are singletons. Between the trimmed V and J ends, which lost 4 bases and 0 bases, there was a span of 9 bases. The CDR3 loop spans 14 amino acids. Looked up from germline, CDR1 is LGHNA and CDR2 is YNFKEQ. The chain employs TRBV4-2 and TRBJ1-1; D is uncertain. The receptor was derived from a man between 35 and 55 years old with acute or convalescent COVID-19. Sequencing input: peripheral blood. The CDR3 DNA follows: TGTGCCAGCAGCCCCGACGGGGTGAACACTGAAGCTTTCTTT. Amino acid sequence: CASSPDGVNTEAFF.